This T cell receptor beta chain was documented in a study of cytomegalovirus exposure and HLA in healthy donors (TCRdb year 2017). In the study overall: An earlier analysis of roughly 610 of the donors reported 276 Gb of sequence data and 117 million unique TCR beta sequences obtained from around 170 million T cells. Typing coverage differed by locus: A, B, C, DRB1 and DQB1 were typed in roughly 629-630 donors, DQA1 in 500 to 550, DPA1 in 600 to 610, and DPB1 in about 450. Because of strong linkage in the cohort, 5 or 6 DR-DQ haplotypes were treated as single units for association and clustering. In the later analysis, no new phenotypic data were used to find candidate immune exposures; instead, reliance was placed on TCR beta sequences and their occurrence across donors. All discovery cohort repertoires had been generated using a single sequencing platform. Along with the approximately 620-subject first cohort, a separate validation cohort of approximately 110 different subjects was used. The study was designed to test whether signatures of past pathogen exposure could be identified by cataloging public T cell receptors. Genome-wide SNP genotypes for about three fifths of the roughly 670 donors were used in a later genetic analysis, which treated that subset as a discovery cohort. In a later analysis, previously published TCR beta repertoires from some 640 donors were re-analyzed and high-resolution HLA genotyping was added so that TCR occurrence patterns could be studied. Among about 410 genotyped donors of the cohort, an average of approximately 200,000 unique TCR beta nucleotide sequences was sequenced per donor, of which about 19% were non-productive. The T cell repertoires of 666 subjects were profiled by immunosequencing and related to cytomegalovirus serostatus. Roughly 300 gigabases of sequencing data and roughly 90 million unique TCR sequences were included in an early release covering about 620 HLA-typed donors. Of the roughly 420 genotyped donors, roughly 76% were placed in the genetic ancestry cluster associated with self-reported Caucasian donors. To predict cytomegalovirus infection status, the study brought together high-throughput TCR immunosequencing, statistical association of individual TCRs with disease status, and machine learning. To decide whether each TCR beta V gene segment behaved as functional or pseudogenic, an earlier analysis of approximately 600 of the donors relied on high-throughput TCR beta sequencing. Donor age, sex, ethnicity and CMV serostatus were compiled alongside the repertoire data. HLA typing covered class I and class II loci at four-digit resolution. Summary of the overall study and its limitations: In a later analysis, the rate of TCR association differed among HLA loci, with DRB1 alleles having the most associated TCRs and HLA-C alleles having the fewest. Assigning TCR associations to individual alleles was difficult when HLA alleles, especially DR and DQ, strongly co-occurred. In this cohort, only TCR beta chains were sequenced, and detectable features were limited by the absence of alpha or paired-chain data. A few of the identified cytomegalovirus-associated TCR beta chains were confirmed in vitro to be specific for cytomegalovirus antigens. A further reported finding was that TCR beta sequences accurately predicted the HLA-A and HLA-B alleles for most subjects in the first cohort. In a later analysis, HLA-associated TCR beta chains showed more clonal expansion and lower generation probabilities than non-associated chains that were equally common. Because HLA typing was unavailable for some donors at each locus, only the typed subset was used in association tests. An earlier analysis of approximately 500 of the donors showed that most TCR beta V segments appeared in productive rearrangements either about 90% or about 30% of the time, which broadly matched IMGT annotations. The study listed 164 TCR beta chains as associated with cytomegalovirus. V-gene and J-gene trimming of TCR beta chains was associated with a missense DCLRE1C variant in a later genetic analysis, and the association was replicated in an independent cohort. Presence/absence analyses assumed roughly uniform sequencing depth across donors, an assumption that may not hold. According to a later analysis, parvovirus B19, influenza, CMV and Epstein-Barr virus appeared linked to several top co-occurrence clusters. Compared with the roughly 700-donor mean, donors in an Asian-associated ancestry cluster had fewer N-insertions in productive TCRs, according to a later genetic analysis. The authors suggested that the approach could potentially be extended to other disease states and immunological phenotypes. The 87-base-pair reads could not distinguish some IMGT-functional V segments, including TRBV6-2 and TRBV6-3, so those segments were excluded. The only immune exposure information available for the cohort was CMV serostatus. A group of highly shared sequence variants was considered likely to be a technical artifact of the sequencing pipeline. Correlated functional status among segregating V segments might reflect linkage disequilibrium, but an unknown experimental factor could not be ruled out. Most TCR sequences were observed very rarely across donors, whereas some public TCRs were present in many individuals. Because counts were too low, some 17 rarely observed V segments, including chromosome 9 orphons, were excluded from the earlier analysis of 587 of the donors. Most CMV-associated TCR beta chains appeared to be HLA-restricted in a later analysis, and the HLA associations seemed to be driven largely by CMV exposure. Cytomegalovirus status was reported to be diagnosed by the classifier with high specificity and sensitivity in both the original and validation cohorts. In a later analysis, around 17,000 TCR beta sequences were associated with specific HLA alleles at a false discovery rate of 0.05.

V was cut back by 0 bases and J by 0 bases, leaving a gap of 18 bases between them. The CDR3 has 18 amino acids, counting the end cysteine and phenylalanine. Only the CDR3 region is kept as DNA, spanning 54 bases read in frame from base 1. Per the germline V gene, SGDLS is the CDR1 and YYNGEE is the CDR2. The library was generated by the immunoSEQ multiplex PCR assay. For the multiplex PCR, a mixture combining 60 forward primers for TCR Vbeta segments and 13 reverse primers for TCR Jbeta segments was used. The CDR3 region of rearranged TCR beta genes was amplified from genomic DNA by a multiplex PCR assay. The amplified TCR beta libraries were sequenced on the Illumina HiSeq System as 87-base-pair reads. In the original analysis: Across the 670 or so repertoires, a later analysis counted some 81 million unique TCR beta chains, roughly 11 million of which were shared by at least two donors. Raw reads were error-corrected and collapsed into unique sequences with a nearest-neighbor algorithm that merged closely related sequences to remove PCR and sequencing errors. CDR3 sequences were aligned to IMGT reference sequences to assign V, D and J gene segments. For a sequence to be retained, a match of at least six nucleotides to both a V gene segment and a J gene segment was required. A rearrangement counted as productive if the CDR3 had no stop codons and remained in frame with V and J, and every other rearrangement counted as non-productive. CDR3 was defined according to IMGT convention as the region running from the second conserved V-encoded cysteine to the conserved J-encoded phenylalanine. The earlier analysis of some 550 of the donors excluded any sequence lacking an unambiguous match to a single V gene segment. In an earlier analysis of about 590 of the donors, a V segment was called functional when productive rearrangements were above 56.7%, and segregating when the standard deviation between donors exceeded 5%. A statistical classification framework was built to diagnose cytomegalovirus status from the catalog of TCR beta chain sequences. V and J gene assignment, in a later analysis, came from comparing TCR nucleotide sequences with IMGT/GENE-DB human TR gene sequences. In a later analysis, CDR3 sequences and most-parsimonious VDJ recombination scenarios were assigned using the TCRdist pipeline. In a later analysis, each TCR beta chain was defined by its CDR3 amino acid sequence together with its V-gene family, and reads without a unique V-gene family were excluded. As a way to deal with suspected cross-contamination and a sequencing artifact, a later analysis dropped nearly 600 nucleotide sequences that were highly shared and had low generation probability. In a later analysis, a clonal expansion index was calculated for each public chain from normalized within-repertoire ranks of inferred template counts. In a later analysis, generation probabilities were computed using a VDJ recombination model fitted to out-of-frame rearrangements, and the results were checked against IGoR. In a later analysis, TCR-TCR, TCR-HLA and TCR-CMV co-occurrence was scored with hypergeometric tests, and a repertoire-size bias correction was applied to TCR pairs. In a later analysis, false discovery rates were estimated by permuting HLA or CMV assignments 20 times. A later analysis grouped co-occurring TCRs with DBSCAN, adding TCRdist sequence similarity when clustering within HLA-allele-positive subsets. Co-occurrence clustering excluded repertoires with fewer than 30,000 or more than 120,000 public chains, plus five with anomalous nucleotide sharing. TCRdb mirrors the immuneACCESS table, restricted to in-frame sequences. Some clones are absent from its copies; in checked studies, under half trace to an unresolved V gene, and the reason for the others is unknown. V, J and clone size derive from that table, while D and trimming were established from the DNA sequence. This sample comprises approximately 200,000 clones, roughly three quarters of them detected only once. The ten largest clones represent 1.6% of the sample.

Notes on this clone: It lacks a known antigen. The input lacks base qualities; no much larger clone sits a single base away.

The cohort comprised fewer than 700 healthy bone marrow donors. At the time of sampling, every cohort member was nominally healthy, though immune exposures that went unrecorded were likely present. The donor was CMV seronegative and belonged to the group of 350 or so seronegative cohort members. A peripheral blood sample was collected from each donor, and TCR beta sequencing was performed on peripheral blood mononuclear cells. The Qiagen DNeasy Blood Extraction Kit was used to extract genomic DNA from the blood cell samples. Sequenced material: PBMCs. The receptor was isolated from a woman under 30 in good health and CMV-seronegative. The chain was built from TRBV9 and TRBJ1-1; TRBD1 is a weak D gene call, 5 bases matching. CDR3 reads: CASSVVGAGNHMNTEAFF. The nucleotide sequence reads as follows: TGTGCCAGCAGCGTAGTAGGGGCAGGGAATCATATGAACACTGAAGCTTTCTTT.